This entry features one T cell receptor (beta chain) sequence. This clone was observed many times. What antigen it recognizes has not been identified. No qualities accompany the bases; no much larger clone lies one base away. Library construction relied on PCR. Sequencer: Illumina HiSeq 4000. The TCR beta-chain CDR3 region of each patient was profiled by high-throughput sequencing. The original pipeline was this. The researchers built a classifier to tell apart papillary thyroid cancer patients with distant metastasis, based on CDR3 differences among clinicopathological groups. The Shannon index was used to assess repertoire diversity, and the Morisita-Horn index was used to assess tumor-blood repertoire similarity. Starting from the raw public reads, TCRdb applied fastp trimming at Q25, assembled clones with MiXCR and retained in-frame beta chains. The V and J calls shown here were made by TCRdb, not taken from the authors' results. The sample table lists 60,000 or so clones, almost 30% of them with a count of one. 15% to 20% of the sample comes from the top ten.

Before undergoing thyroid surgery, none of the patients had been given any kind of treatment. The study retrospectively analysed patient clinical samples collected from about 2012 to 2019 using T-cell receptor beta sequencing. The CDR3 spans 16 residues, from the cysteine through the phenylalanine. The CDR3 DNA has 48 bases and is translated from base 1. CDR1 and CDR2, per the germline V gene, are SGHTA and FQGTGA. At the junction V is shortened by 0 bases and J by 0 bases, with 9 bases in between. The data were obtained in a study of metastatic and nonmetastatic thyroid tumors (dated by TCRdb to about 2020). At the level of the whole study: Repertoires were compared across peripheral blood and tumor or nodule tissue samples from malignant and benign thyroid patients. Here is what the overall study found, with its caveats: In both blood and tumor samples, TCR beta diversity was reported to be significantly higher in malignant tumors than in benign nodules.

Recombination connected TRBV7-3 to TRBJ2-1, with the D gene too uncertain to name. Source material: blood. This clonotype originated in a female donor with papillary thyroid cancer or a benign thyroid nodule (not recorded which). Some clones in this sample may be carry-over from other donors' samples. The CDR3 region has the sequence CASSLTFQLSYNEQFF. The DNA sequence is as follows: TGTGCCAGCAGCTTAACGTTCCAGCTCTCCTACAATGAGCAGTTCTTC.